Shown below are 17 T cell receptor beta chains from a single sample sequenced in a study of blood T cell repertoires in COVID-19. This table comes from immunoSEQ multiplex PCR, and its TCRdb copy is limited to in-frame clones, with some not included. The data contain about 480,000 clones, over 75% of them singletons. Sequences were obtained from PBMCs or T cells enriched from blood (not recorded which). The source is a middle-aged woman who had recovered from COVID-19.

The genes are TRBV9 and TRBJ1-1; 7 bases fit TRBD1. CDR1 is SGDLS, CDR2 YYNGEE, per germline. The CDR3 runs to 15 residues. J gave up 2 bases and V 5 bases, and 9 bases lay outside the gene matches. The CDR3 here is CASRRGTAKNTEAFF. The DNA for the CDR3 is TGTGCCAGCAGACGAGGGACAGCCAAAAACACTGAAGCTTTCTTT. Looking up the rest from reference TRBV9 and TRBJ1-1 gives the full variable domain: DSGVTQTPKHLITATGQRVTLRCSPRSGDLSVYWYQQSLDQGLQFLIQYYNGEERAKGNILERFSAQQFPDLHSELNLSSLELGDSALYFCASRRGTAKNTEAFFGQGTRLTVV.

The chain recombines TRBV27 with TRBJ2-1; 11 bases are a match to TRBD2. The J segment lost 5 bases and the V segment lost 5 bases, leaving 5 bases of the junction unmatched. The length of the CDR3 is 15 residues. Germline-derived CDR1 and CDR2 are MNHEY and SMNVEV (reference sequence). In nucleotides, the CDR3 is TGTGCCAGCAGTCTTCTAGCGGGAGGCAACAATGAGCAGTTCTTC. Translation gives CASSLLAGGNNEQFF.

This clone was seen a few times. The rearrangement uses TRBV29-1 and TRBJ2-1; 13 nucleotides line up with TRBD2. The CDR3 is 14 amino acids. J gave up 7 bases and V 7 bases, and 7 bases lay outside the gene matches. Germline-derived CDR1 and CDR2 are SQVTM and ANQGSEA. CDR3 DNA: TGCAGCGATCGGACTAGCGGGAGTGTAAATGAGCAGTTCTTC. It yields the protein CSDRTSGSVNEQFF.

V gene TRBV5-1 combines with J gene TRBJ2-7, with 8 bases aligning to TRBD2. Germline loops: CDR1 SGHRS, CDR2 YFSETQ. The CDR3 consists of 14 residues. Trimming cost V 4 bases and J 3 bases; bases outside gene matches: 6. Written as DNA, the CDR3 is TGCGCCAGCAGCCTCACTAGCGGAGGCTACGAGCAGTACTTC. Amino acids: CASSLTSGGYEQYF.

The chain joins TRBV29-1 to TRBJ2-1; 7 bases fit TRBD2. Germline values: CDR1 SQVTM, CDR2 ANQGSEA. The CDR3 covers 14 residues. J lost 2 bases, V lost 8 bases, and 9 bases had no gene match. The CDR3 reads CSTSGDETYNEQFF. The DNA of the CDR3 is TGCAGCACAAGCGGGGATGAAACCTACAATGAGCAGTTCTTC.

This chain uses TRBV2 with TRBJ1-1, with TRBD1 matching over 7 bases. The V segment lost 7 bases and the J segment 4 bases; nucleotides outside the gene matches: 9. The CDR3 length is 14 residues. The germline gives CDR1 SNHLY, CDR2 FYNNEI. The CDR3 sequence: CASIQGVGSTEAFF. In DNA, the CDR3 is TGTGCCAGCATCCAGGGGGTGGGTAGCACTGAAGCTTTCTTT.

The genes are TRBV30 and TRBJ1-1, with unresolved D. This CDR3 is built from 13 residues. In germline, CDR1 is GTSNPN, CDR2 SVGIG (reference sequence). Trimming pared 0 bases from V and 1 base from J, leaving 6 bases between. The CDR3 DNA sequence: TGTGCCTGGAGTGTAATGGCGAACACTGAAGCTTTCTTT. Amino acids: CAWSVMANTEAFF.

In its sample, this clone was seen once. The chain carries TRBV28 and TRBJ2-7, with D unclear. The CDR3 spans 13 residues. The V end was cut by 4 bases, the J end by 3 bases, with 10 bases between. Per the germline V gene, CDR1 is MDHEN and CDR2 is SYDVKM. The DNA of the CDR3 is TGTGCCAGCAGTTCCGCCGCAGGCTACGAGCAGTACTTC. It yields the protein CASSSAAGYEQYF.

This clone was seen a few times. The rearrangement joins TRBV29-1 to TRBJ1-3, with 10 bases lining up with TRBD1. From germline, CDR1 is SQVTM and CDR2 ANQGSEA. The CDR3 covers 19 residues. The CDR3 DNA follows: TGCACCCGTTGTCCCCAGGATGGGACAGGGGCCTGCTCTGGAAACACCATATATTTT. Residues: CTRCPQDGTGACSGNTIYF.

This chain links TRBV11-3 with TRBJ1-1, with D unclear. The germline gives CDR1 SGHNT, CDR2 YENEEA. This CDR3 is built from 14 residues. Trimming took 0 bases from V and 2 from J, leaving 7 bases between them. The CDR3 DNA reads TGTGCCAGCAGCTTAGATCCCTCCAACACTGAAGCTTTCTTT. Amino acid sequence: CASSLDPSNTEAFF.

V usage is TRBV7-9 and J usage is TRBJ1-1; 8 positions agree with TRBD1. The CDR3 has 14 amino acids. J lost 3 bases, V lost 3 bases, and 3 bases had no gene match. Germline lookup yields CDR1 SEHNR and CDR2 FQNEAQ (reference sequence). The CDR3 sequence: CASSFDRGDTEAFF. For the CDR3, the DNA is TGTGCCAGCAGCTTTGACAGGGGTGACACTGAAGCTTTCTTT.

This clone appeared a single time. The V and J genes are TRBV10-3 and TRBJ1-4; 8 bases match TRBD1. CDR1 is ENHRY, CDR2 SYGVKD, per germline. The CDR3 contains 15 residues. The ends lost 6 bases at V and 4 bases at J; junction bases unmatched: 7. The DNA for the CDR3 is TGTGCCATCAGCCCAGGACAGGGCCGTAATGAAAAACTGTTTTTT. Protein sequence: CAISPGQGRNEKLFF.

The chain employs TRBV18 and TRBJ1-3, with a tentative D call TRBD1 (5 bases). The CDR3 is 16 residues long. The germline CDR1 and CDR2 sequences are KGHSH and LQKENI. V lost 6 bases to trimming and J lost 0 bases, with 15 bases between them. CDR3 in amino acids: CASSPLQERSGNTIYF. CDR3 nucleotides: TGTGCCAGCTCCCCCCTACAGGAACGCTCTGGAAACACCATATATTTT.

The chain recombines TRBV7-9 with TRBJ2-6, with a possible D match to TRBD1 (5 bases). In germline, CDR1 is SEHNR, CDR2 FQNEAQ (reference sequence). Deletions cut 0 bases from V and 4 bases from J, with 13 bases between. The CDR3 is made up of 17 amino acids. The CDR3, as DNA: TGTGCCAGCAGCTTAGCGAGCAGGGTACAGGGGGCCAACGTCCTGACTTTC. It encodes CASSLASRVQGANVLTF.

The chain is built from TRBV21-1 and TRBJ2-1; the table's D call, TRBD2, has no DNA check behind it. TRBV21-1 is described as a pseudogene. The CDR3 consists of 19 residues. The DNA of the CDR3 is TGTGCCAGCAGCAAAGCGCCCTTTGGGTGGGCGGGAGACGTAGATGAGCAGTTCTTC. Translation gives CASSKAPFGWAGDVDEQFF.

V usage is TRBV5-5 and J usage is TRBJ1-5; 10 bases align to TRBD1. Trimming removed 0 bases from V and 2 bases from J; junction bases left unmatched: 5. This CDR3 contains 17 residues. In germline, CDR1 is SGHKS, CDR2 YYEKEE (reference sequence). The CDR3, as DNA: TGTGCCAGCAGCTTGGAAGGGACAGGGGTGGGCAATCAGCCCCAGCATTTT. Translating it yields CASSLEGTGVGNQPQHF.

The rearrangement uses TRBV19 and TRBJ1-5; the match to TRBD1 covers 7 bases. Trimming took 6 bases from V and 5 from J; bases not matched to a gene: 10. Germline CDR1 reads LNHDA; CDR2 reads SQIVND (reference sequence). The CDR3 length is 15 residues. In DNA form, the CDR3 reads TGTGCCAGTAGAGCCGGGACAGACTTTTATCAGCCCCAGCATTTT. Protein sequence: CASRAGTDFYQPQHF.